This T cell receptor beta chain was captured by sequencing in a study of CXCR3-negative and CXCR3-positive naive CD8 T cells (dated by TCRdb to between 2018 and 2021). Concerning the study at large: In total, about 150 million TRB reads were obtained, corresponding to roughly 1.5 +/- 0.3 million reads per library. Diversity and physicochemical repertoire analyses were performed on about eleven donors pooled from two independent experiments. For the TRBV-TRBJ cluster analysis, the naive subsets came from a handful of donors, while the memory cells came from 3 donors. Broad study findings and their caveats: CXCR3 expression partially decreased after cryopreservation, so most assays used freshly isolated PBMCs. Similar TRBV-TRBJ usage was shown by naive CXCR3-negative and CXCR3-positive cells from the same donor, whereas distinct patterns were shown by memory cells. Because surface CD5, which is linked to self-reactivity in mice, was comparable between the naive subsets, TCR interaction strength was also inferred from TRB CDR3 physicochemical properties. TRB CDR3s from CXCR3-positive naive cells showed higher hydrophobicity (lower Kidera factor 4), lower energy, and higher strength and volume indices than CXCR3-negative naive cells. Comparably high repertoire diversity was found in both naive subsets, whereas much lower repertoire diversity was found in memory CD8+ T cells.

For this clonotype: Its antigen is still unknown.

The germline V gene sets CDR1 to SNHLY and CDR2 to FYNNEI. The CDR3 starts with the cysteine, ends with the phenylalanine, and has 12 residues. Only the protein is available. Instrument on record: NextSeq 550. The Human TCR Profiling Kit (MiLaboratory) was used to prepare UMI-labeled 5' RACE TRB cDNA libraries. The full amount of extracted RNA was used for cDNA synthesis, and the full amount of resulting cDNA was used for PCR amplification. The libraries were made side by side, with each library going through the same number of PCR cycles. Processing in the source paper ran as follows. MIGEC and MiXCR extracted about 53,000 +/- 10,000 unique UMI-labeled TRB cDNA molecules per library, requiring at least two reads per UMI. Each library averaged roughly 36,000 +/- 9,600 functional in-frame TRB CDR3 nucleotide clonotypes without stop codons. After downsampling to 5000 UMI-labeled TRB molecules per sample, diversity metrics such as normalized Shannon-Wiener and Chao1 were calculated in VDJtools. Clonotype-size-weighted physicochemical properties of the central five CDR3 residues (interaction energy, strength, volume and Kidera factor 4) were computed in VDJtools. TCRdb reprocessed the reads into one record per CDR3 protein sequence, lacking DNA. None of the V and J calls come from the authors' own analysis; TCRdb made them. The table held for this sample gives about 120,000 distinct CDR3 sequences. The ten biggest clones cover around 0.36% of the sample.

For each CD8+ T cell subset, flow sorting was done in triplicate, and 300,000 or so cells per subset went directly into RLT lysis buffer. Naive CD8+ T cells were defined stringently as CD45RO-CCR7+CD27+CD95- to exclude memory contaminants. Peripheral blood mononuclear cells were isolated from buffy coats using standard density gradient centrifugation. A FACSAria III was used to flow-sort naive CXCR3-negative and CXCR3-positive CD8+ T cells. An RNeasy Mini Kit was used to extract total RNA from the sorted cells. The source material was naive CXCR3+ CD8+ T cells from blood. In the paper's terms, the cell subset or site label means: CD45RO-CCR7+CD27+CD95- naive CD8+ T cells expressing CXCR3 (TNR3+). The receptor chain draws on TRBV2 and TRBJ2-5; TCRdb indicates TRBD2, and absent DNA this call remains unverified. The TCR was taken from a human donor in good health. Some clones in this sample may be carry-over from other donors' samples. The CDR3 loop reads CASRGREETQYF.